This T cell receptor (beta chain) originates from a study of blood T cells in healthy people across ages. Together with a sample-barcoded 5' primer, a J-beta primer mix was included in a second PCR lasting roughly 6 to 12 cycles. TCRdb reanalysed the 5' RACE reads using MiXCR and keeps one entry per CDR3 protein. This table has about 800,000 distinct CDR3 sequences, 25% appearing once. Samples each had at least 5 micrograms of total RNA extracted. With regard to this clonotype: The missing conserved phenylalanine or tryptophan at the end of this CDR3 makes a read error likely.

The CDR3 runs to 15 residues. The V segment lost 0 bases and the J segment 1 base; nucleotides outside the gene matches: 2. Per the germline V gene, CDR1 is ENHRY and CDR2 is SYGVKD. Separately, the same data were catalogued under a study of T cells of mothers and their children. According to that study: Mothers yielded over 8 million CDR3 reads, children 2.5 million to 3.5 million each. Detection yielded no persistent microchimeric T cell clones.

The chain has TRBV10-3 and TRBJ1-1; 7 bases align to TRBD1. The receptor was derived from a boy between 10 and 17 years old in good health. The sequenced sample was blood. CDR3 in amino acids: CAISESGTANTEAFL. The CDR3 DNA reads TGTGCCATCAGTGAGTCAGGGACAGCGAACACTGAAGCTTTCCTT.